The rows below give T cell receptor beta chains drawn from one sample of a study of blood T cells in healthy people across ages. TCRdb ran MiXCR on the 5' RACE reads and lists one entry per CDR3 protein. The repertoire holds some 800,000 distinct CDR3 sequences, with 40% to 50% as singletons. The sequencing input was blood. All receptors derive from a man in his 60s in good health. Both conserved end residues are part of each CDR3. A D gene is named only where the DNA matches it firmly. Some rows mark clone size as missing; the rest say once, few, many or name a class of expanded clone.

v_gene: TRBV27; d_gene: TRBD1; j_gene: TRBJ2-5; abundance: once; CDR3nt: TGTGCCAGCAGGAATCGACAGGGGCCTATGGAGACCCAGTACTTC; CDR3aa: CASRNRQGPMETQYF
v_gene: TRBV6-2/TRBV6-3; d_gene: TRBD2; j_gene: TRBJ2-2; abundance: NA; CDR3nt: TGTGCCAGCAGTCGGGGACTATCTACCGGGGAGCTGTTTTTT; CDR3aa: CASSRGLSTGELFF
v_gene: TRBV4-1; d_gene: TRBD1; j_gene: TRBJ1-4; abundance: NA; CDR3nt: TGCGCCAGCAGCCTAACGACAGGGCTAAATGAAAAACTGTTTTTT; CDR3aa: CASSLTTGLNEKLFF
v_gene: TRBV6-5; d_gene: TRBD1; j_gene: TRBJ1-2; abundance: few; CDR3nt: TGTGCCAGCAGTTACTCTCCGGGACAGACGAGCTATGGCTACACCTTC; CDR3aa: CASSYSPGQTSYGYTF
v_gene: TRBV6-2/TRBV6-3; d_gene: NA; j_gene: TRBJ2-1; abundance: NA; CDR3nt: TGTGCCAGCAGTTACTCCGGGAAGGAGCAGTTCTTC; CDR3aa: CASSYSGKEQFF
v_gene: TRBV27; d_gene: TRBD1; j_gene: TRBJ2-7; abundance: NA; CDR3nt: TGTGCCAGCAGAGGACAAGCCGACAGGGTAAGGAACGAGCAGTACTTC; CDR3aa: CASRGQADRVRNEQYF
v_gene: TRBV7-8; d_gene: TRBD1; j_gene: TRBJ2-7; abundance: NA; CDR3nt: TGTGCCAGCAGCTCGGGACAGCGCGCCTACGAGCAGTACTTC; CDR3aa: CASSSGQRAYEQYF
v_gene: TRBV12-3/TRBV12-4; d_gene: NA; j_gene: TRBJ2-6; abundance: NA; CDR3nt: TGTGCCAGCAGTTCGACCTTCTCTGGGGCCAACGTCCTGACTTTC; CDR3aa: CASSSTFSGANVLTF
v_gene: TRBV10-3; d_gene: TRBD1; j_gene: TRBJ2-1; abundance: few; CDR3nt: TGTGCCATCAGTGAGTTCGGGACAGACTTCAATGAGCAGTTCTTC; CDR3aa: CAISEFGTDFNEQFF
v_gene: TRBV20-1; d_gene: NA; j_gene: TRBJ2-1; abundance: NA; CDR3nt: TGCAGTACCCGATTGGGCAGGAGCTCCTACAATGAGCAGTTCTTC; CDR3aa: CSTRLGRSSYNEQFF
v_gene: TRBV6-1; d_gene: TRBD1; j_gene: TRBJ2-3; abundance: NA; CDR3nt: TGTGCCAGCAGCCGGGACAGGATGGCAGATACGCAGTATTTT; CDR3aa: CASSRDRMADTQYF
v_gene: TRBV11-3; d_gene: NA; j_gene: TRBJ2-5; abundance: NA; CDR3nt: TGTGCCAGCAGCTTAGATTTTGGGGAGACCCAGTACTTC; CDR3aa: CASSLDFGETQYF
v_gene: TRBV20-1; d_gene: TRBD2; j_gene: TRBJ2-1; abundance: NA; CDR3nt: TGCAGTGCTCCGACTAGCGGGGCTGTCAACAATGAGCAGTTCTTC; CDR3aa: CSAPTSGAVNNEQFF
v_gene: TRBV29-1; d_gene: NA; j_gene: TRBJ2-7; abundance: NA; CDR3nt: TGCAGCGTTGATCTCGGGGGCTACGAGCAGTACTTC; CDR3aa: CSVDLGGYEQYF
v_gene: TRBV12-5; d_gene: TRBD1; j_gene: TRBJ1-2; abundance: NA; CDR3nt: TGTGCTAGTGGCCCGACAGGGGGGTATGGCTACACCTTC; CDR3aa: CASGPTGGYGYTF
v_gene: TRBV7-2; d_gene: TRBD2; j_gene: TRBJ2-1; abundance: NA; CDR3nt: TGTGCCAGCAGCCCCCGGGGTAGCGGGGGTGTTAATGAGCAGTTCTTC; CDR3aa: CASSPRGSGGVNEQFF
v_gene: TRBV7-2; d_gene: TRBD2; j_gene: TRBJ2-3; abundance: few; CDR3nt: TGTGCCAGCAGCCTTAGCGGGGGCACTAGCACAGATACGCAGTATTTT; CDR3aa: CASSLSGGTSTDTQYF
v_gene: TRBV7-9; d_gene: NA; j_gene: TRBJ2-1; abundance: NA; CDR3nt: TGTGCCAGCAGCGGTCCGGGGTCTCACAATGAGCAGTTCTTC; CDR3aa: CASSGPGSHNEQFF
v_gene: TRBV12-3/TRBV12-4; d_gene: TRBD1; j_gene: TRBJ2-7; abundance: NA; CDR3nt: TGTGCCAGCGCTAGGGGACAGTTCAATTACGAGCAGTACTTC; CDR3aa: CASARGQFNYEQYF
v_gene: TRBV12-3/TRBV12-4; d_gene: NA; j_gene: TRBJ2-7; abundance: NA; CDR3nt: TGTGCCAGCAGAACCTTAGGGGGCGAGCAGTACTTC; CDR3aa: CASRTLGGEQYF
v_gene: TRBV28; d_gene: NA; j_gene: TRBJ1-4; abundance: few; CDR3nt: TGTGCCAGCAGTTTATTAGTTGGGGAAAAACTGTTTTTT; CDR3aa: CASSLLVGEKLFF
v_gene: TRBV12-3/TRBV12-4; d_gene: TRBD1; j_gene: TRBJ1-2; abundance: NA; CDR3nt: TGTGCCAGCGGCTCGTTTGGGACAGGGGAATATGGCTACACCTTC; CDR3aa: CASGSFGTGEYGYTF
v_gene: TRBV12-5; d_gene: NA; j_gene: TRBJ2-7; abundance: NA; CDR3nt: TGTGCTAGTGGCCGGGACACCTCCTACGAGCAGTACTTC; CDR3aa: CASGRDTSYEQYF
v_gene: TRBV20-1; d_gene: TRBD2; j_gene: TRBJ2-3; abundance: NA; CDR3nt: TGCAGTGCCTCCGGCATAACTAGCGGGGGTGCAGATACGCAGTATTTT; CDR3aa: CSASGITSGGADTQYF
v_gene: TRBV10-3; d_gene: TRBD2; j_gene: TRBJ2-7; abundance: few; CDR3nt: TGTGCCACAGGACTAGCGGGGGCCAATGAGCAGTACTTC; CDR3aa: CATGLAGANEQYF
v_gene: TRBV20-1; d_gene: NA; j_gene: TRBJ1-5; abundance: NA; CDR3nt: TGCAGTGCTAGAGAACCGGGAAATAGCAATCAGCCCCAGCATTTT; CDR3aa: CSAREPGNSNQPQHF
v_gene: TRBV5-5; d_gene: NA; j_gene: TRBJ2-1; abundance: NA; CDR3nt: TGTGCCAGCAGCTTGGCCTGGGGCTCCTACAATGAGCAGTTCTTC; CDR3aa: CASSLAWGSYNEQFF
v_gene: TRBV5-1; d_gene: NA; j_gene: TRBJ1-4; abundance: NA; CDR3nt: TGCACCAGCAGGGTGAGCGGTGAAAAACTGTTTTTT; CDR3aa: CTSRVSGEKLFF
v_gene: TRBV3-1; d_gene: TRBD2; j_gene: TRBJ2-1; abundance: NA; CDR3nt: TGTGCCAGCAGCCAAGTTTGGGGCGGGGGTTCCCACAATGAGCAGTTCTTC; CDR3aa: CASSQVWGGGSHNEQFF
v_gene: TRBV20-1; d_gene: NA; j_gene: TRBJ2-1; abundance: NA; CDR3nt: TGCAGTGCTAGACCTACTCTGGGCCAGCGGCTCTATGAGCAGTTCTTC; CDR3aa: CSARPTLGQRLYEQFF
v_gene: TRBV5-5; d_gene: NA; j_gene: TRBJ1-5; abundance: NA; CDR3nt: TGTGCCAGCAGCTTGAACGGGGGGGTTGTCAGTCAGCCCCAGCATTTT; CDR3aa: CASSLNGGVVSQPQHF
v_gene: TRBV25-1; d_gene: NA; j_gene: TRBJ1-2; abundance: few; CDR3nt: TGTGCCAGCACCACTCCGGGAGGTGTCGGCTACACCTTC; CDR3aa: CASTTPGGVGYTF
v_gene: TRBV14; d_gene: NA; j_gene: TRBJ2-3; abundance: NA; CDR3nt: TGTGCCAGCAGCCAAGGCCTAGGGAGCTACACAGATACGCAGTATTTT; CDR3aa: CASSQGLGSYTDTQYF
v_gene: TRBV25-1; d_gene: NA; j_gene: TRBJ2-5; abundance: medium-sized; CDR3nt: TGTGCCAGCGGAGGATGGACCGGGGCTACTCAAGAGACCCAGTACTTC; CDR3aa: CASGGWTGATQETQYF
v_gene: TRBV20-1; d_gene: TRBD2; j_gene: TRBJ2-7; abundance: NA; CDR3nt: TGCAGTGCTAGAGATCCCCTAGCGGGGGGTAAAGACGAGCAGTACTTC; CDR3aa: CSARDPLAGGKDEQYF
v_gene: TRBV25-1; d_gene: NA; j_gene: TRBJ1-6; abundance: few; CDR3nt: TGTGCCAGCAGTGAATATGAGTCGACAGGATCACCCCTCCACTTT; CDR3aa: CASSEYESTGSPLHF
v_gene: TRBV20-1; d_gene: NA; j_gene: TRBJ2-3; abundance: NA; CDR3nt: TGCAGTGCTAGAGCCGAGACTAGCACAGATACGCAGTATTTT; CDR3aa: CSARAETSTDTQYF
v_gene: TRBV20-1; d_gene: TRBD1; j_gene: TRBJ2-1; abundance: NA; CDR3nt: TGCAGTGCCTCCCTGACAGGGTTTATCGACAATGAGCAGTTCTTC; CDR3aa: CSASLTGFIDNEQFF
v_gene: TRBV7-9; d_gene: NA; j_gene: TRBJ1-1; abundance: NA; CDR3nt: TGTGCCAGCAGCTGGGTAAGGGGCAGAGGGTCTGAAGCTTTCTTT; CDR3aa: CASSWVRGRGSEAFF
v_gene: TRBV4-3; d_gene: TRBD1; j_gene: TRBJ2-6; abundance: NA; CDR3nt: TGCGCCAGCAGCCAAGATGTGGGACAGGGTTCCTCTGGGGCCAACGTCCTGACTTTC; CDR3aa: CASSQDVGQGSSGANVLTF
v_gene: TRBV20-1; d_gene: NA; j_gene: TRBJ2-3; abundance: few; CDR3nt: TGCAGTGCCAGGGATAGTAGTCCAGATACGCAGTATTTT; CDR3aa: CSARDSSPDTQYF